This T cell receptor beta chain was recorded in a study of blood T cell repertoires in COVID-19. The overall study: Samples taken during acute and convalescent COVID-19 were collected in the United States, Italy and Spain. Sample material is recorded as cDNA or gDNA derived from T cells, B-cell-depleted T cells, or PBMCs.

The CDR3 has 14 amino acids. Germline V gene data show CDR1 as SEHNR and CDR2 as FQNEAQ (reference sequence). The ends were cut back, 5 bases at V and 3 bases at J, with 13 bases in the middle. Authors' analysis steps: The authors estimated nucleated cell counts from reference gene primer amplification. The table came from immunoSEQ multiplex PCR; TCRdb's copy has only in-frame clones and leaves some out. The D gene and trimming were derived from the DNA, and the V and J assignments and clone size from that table. The table shows approximately 400,000 clones, with about 89% occurring only once. The sequence derives from a man aged 35-49 years with acute or convalescent COVID-19. The chain combines TRBV7-9 with TRBJ1-2; tentative D call: TRBD1 (6 bases). The material sequenced was peripheral blood. CDR3 sequence (DNA): TGTGCCAGCAGCCACTCCGCAGGGGACTATGGCTACACCTTC. Its translation: CASSHSAGDYGYTF. The full variable domain, completed using reference TRBV7-9 and TRBJ1-2, is DTGVSQNPRHKITKRGQNVTFRCDPISEHNRLYWYRQTLGQGPEFLTYFQNEAQLEKSRLLSDRFSAERPKGSFSTLEIQRTEQGDSAMYLCASSHSAGDYGYTFGSGTRLTVV.